Following are 23 T cell receptor beta chains from one sample sequenced in a study of identical twins. TCRdb re-derived calls from the 5' RACE reads in MiXCR, one entry per CDR3 protein. The table has around 250,000 distinct CDR3 sequences, 7% seen once. The same data also contributed to another study, on yellow fever vaccine responses in identical twins.

Sequenced: memory (CD45RO+) T cells sorted from blood. The receptors derive from a woman between 18 and 29 years old in good health.

This clonotype was counted between two and nine times. The chain couples TRBV7-9 to TRBJ2-7; the match to TRBD1 covers 9 bases. CDR3 length equals 15 residues. The V gene end was trimmed by 2 bases and the J gene end by 7 bases; junction bases not matched to a gene: 9. Germline CDR1 is SEHNR and CDR2 is FQNEAQ (reference sequence). CDR3 sequence: CASSLQGQGAREQYF. In DNA, the CDR3 is TGTGCCAGCAGCTTACAGGGACAGGGTGCAAGAGAGCAGTACTTC.

Only a few counts were recorded for this clonotype. This chain connects TRBV11-2 to TRBJ1-1; D is unclear. Trimming pared 2 bases from V and 5 bases from J, leaving 12 bases between. CDR1 is SGHAT and CDR2 is FQNNGV in the germline V gene. The length of the CDR3 is 14 residues. The CDR3 nucleotides are TGTGCCAGCAGCTTAAATACGGGAAGGACTGAAGCTTTCTTT. Its translation is CASSLNTGRTEAFF.

This clonotype was counted only a few times. The rearrangement uses TRBV18 and TRBJ2-3, with D hard to call. This CDR3 is built from 13 residues. V was cut by 2 bases and J by 3 bases, with 6 bases left in between. Per germline, CDR1 KGHSH and CDR2 LQKENI. The CDR3 bases are TGTGCCAGCTCACCAGTGCGAACAGATACGCAGTATTTT. Protein product: CASSPVRTDTQYF.

This clonotype was counted ten times or more. The J gene is TRBJ2-2, the V gene TRBV25-1, with 9 bases identical to TRBD1. Germline V lookup: CDR1 MGHDK, CDR2 SYGVNS. The CDR3 is made up of 16 amino acids. J lost 3 bases, V lost 8 bases, and 10 bases had no gene match. The CDR3 sequence is CASGLGTGLHTGELFF. In DNA form, the CDR3 reads TGTGCCAGCGGGCTCGGGACAGGGCTCCACACCGGGGAGCTGTTTTTT.

This clonotype was seen at least ten times. The V call is TRBV12-3 or TRBV12-4, the J call TRBJ1-6; 9 positions agree with TRBD1. The CDR3 contains 14 residues. The ends lost 2 bases at V and 10 bases at J; junction bases unmatched: 3. The chain's CDR3 is CASSLRDRASPLHF. CDR3 nucleotides: TGTGCCAGCAGTTTACGGGACAGGGCGTCACCCCTCCACTTT.

There are many counts of this clonotype. The chain links TRBV5-1 to TRBJ2-5, with D perhaps TRBD1 (5 bases). Trimming shortened V by 2 bases and J by 5 bases, and 19 bases separated the two germline ends. The germline V gene has CDR1 SGHRS and CDR2 YFSETQ. The CDR3 loop spans 16 amino acids. CDR3: CASSLTVVQGVETQYF. For the CDR3, the DNA is TGCGCCAGCAGCTTAACGGTCGTGCAGGGTGTGGAGACCCAGTACTTC.

Only one count was recorded for this clonotype. The chain is built from TRBV6-5 and TRBJ2-7, with 7 bases matching TRBD1. CDR1 and CDR2 (germline): MNHEY, SVGAGI. V shed 2 bases, J shed 5 bases, and the junction held 9 bases outside the gene matches. The CDR3 is made up of 15 amino acids. Here the CDR3 reads CASSYLPGGNDEQYF. CDR3 sequence (DNA): TGTGCCAGCAGTTACCTGCCAGGGGGTAACGACGAGCAGTACTTC.

V gene TRBV9 combines with J gene TRBJ2-2, with 8 positions matching TRBD1. Germline CDR1 SGDLS, CDR2 YYNGEE. The V gene end was trimmed by 0 bases and the J gene end by 1 base; junction bases not matched to a gene: 2. The CDR3 covers 16 residues. The CDR3 nucleotides are TGTGCCAGCAGCGTAGTGGGGACAGGGAACACCGGGGAGCTGTTTTTT. It codes for CASSVVGTGNTGELFF.

This clonotype appeared many times. This sequence joins TRBV5-1 and TRBJ2-1; a possible D gene is TRBD2 (5 bases). This CDR3 spans 14 amino acids. V lost 8 bases and J 1 base, leaving 13 bases between the germline ends. The germline V gene encodes CDR1 SGHRS and CDR2 YFSETQ. CDR3 DNA sequence: TGCGCCAGTACCCTCGAGGGATCCTACAATGAGCAGTTCTTC. This sequence encodes CASTLEGSYNEQFF.

The chain carries TRBV20-1 and TRBJ2-1; no clear D. The CDR3 runs 11 residues. From germline, CDR1 is DFQATT and CDR2 SNEGSKA (reference sequence). The V end lost 5 bases, the J end lost 3 bases, and 5 bases lay between the germline ends. The CDR3 is CSAVYYNEQFF. The CDR3 DNA reads as TGCAGTGCTGTCTACTACAATGAGCAGTTCTTC.

This clonotype was counted ten times or more. The CDR3 bases are TGTGCCAGCCAGTTTCCAGGGACTGAAGCTTTCTTT. Its translation: CASQFPGTEAFF. The rearrangement uses TRBV12-3 or TRBV12-4 and TRBJ1-1; TRBD1 might be the D (5 bases). V gave up 8 bases and J gave up 5 bases, with 12 bases separating them. CDR3 size: 12 residues.

There are many counts of this clonotype. V usage is TRBV20-1 and J usage is TRBJ2-7, with D possibly being TRBD1 (6 bases). CDR1 DFQATT and CDR2 SNEGSKA come from the germline V gene (reference sequence). The CDR3 has 13 residues. The germline V and J ends were trimmed by 6 bases and 3 bases, with 15 bases remaining between them. As DNA, the CDR3 is TGCAGTGCCCCATCAGGGACAAGCTACGAGCAGTACGTC. The encoded protein is CSAPSGTSYEQYV.

This chain connects TRBV27 to TRBJ2-1; 8 bases match TRBD2. From germline, CDR1 is MNHEY and CDR2 SMNVEV (reference sequence). This CDR3 comprises 16 residues. Trimming at V came to 2 bases and at J to 6 bases, leaving 9 bases not matched to a gene. CDR3 in amino acids: CASSLRTGTRSNEQFF. CDR3 bases: TGTGCCAGCAGTTTACGGACCGGGACTAGAAGCAATGAGCAGTTCTTC.

In its sample, this clonotype was seen a few times. The gene calls are TRBV19 and TRBJ2-3, with 7 bases aligning to TRBD2. Unmatched junction bases numbered 12, after V lost 9 bases and J lost 3 bases. The germline CDR1 and CDR2 sequences are LNHDA and SQIVND (reference sequence). The CDR3 contains 15 residues. For the CDR3, the DNA is TGTGCCAGCAGCCCCGGGGATAGCGGGACAGATACGCAGTATTTT. Amino acids: CASSPGDSGTDTQYF.

This clonotype was observed once. This chain connects TRBV12-3 or TRBV12-4 to TRBJ2-7; D perhaps matches TRBD1 (5 bases). This CDR3 is built from 18 residues. V lost 11 bases to trimming and J lost 0 bases, with 29 bases between them. DNA for the CDR3: TGTGCCTTCTGTTTTTATGACCTTTCTGGCAGGGACTCCTACGAGCAGTACTTC. This encodes CAFCFYDLSGRDSYEQYF.

The table lists this clonotype with a few counts. This chain connects TRBV6-4 to TRBJ2-7; D gene uncertain. Germline V lookup: CDR1 MRHNA, CDR2 SNTAGT. The CDR3 contains 10 residues. The V and J ends lost 9 bases and 2 bases respectively, with 5 bases between them. This chain's CDR3 is CASCTYEQYV. The DNA of the CDR3 is TGTGCCAGTTGTACCTACGAGCAGTACGTC.

This clonotype showed up just a few times. V gene TRBV6-1 combines with J gene TRBJ2-1; TRBD1 is a possible D gene (6 bases). CDR3 size: 16 residues. Germline assignment: CDR1 MNHNS and CDR2 SASEGT. Trimming removed 11 bases from V and 1 base from J, with 21 bases in between. In DNA form, the CDR3 reads TGTGCCTGCAAATTCAGGGGCTCCTTATCCTACAATGAGCAGTTCTTC. It translates to CACKFRGSLSYNEQFF.

This clonotype was seen a single time. The chain uses TRBV28 and TRBJ1-2, with D perhaps TRBD1 (5 bases). This CDR3 is 13 amino acids long. CDR1 MDHEN and CDR2 SYDVKM come from the germline V gene. The V and J ends lost 7 bases and 10 bases respectively, with 19 bases between them. The DNA for the CDR3 is TGTGCCAGCAACATGCGCGGGGGTCTCGTCTACACCTTC. It codes for CASNMRGGLVYTF.

This clonotype has just a few counts. The rearrangement links TRBV29-1 to TRBJ2-3; 7 nucleotides agree with TRBD2. Germline trimming cut 4 bases from V and 6 bases from J; bases unmatched to any gene: 7. This CDR3 has 13 residues. The germline V gene encodes CDR1 SQVTM and CDR2 ANQGSEA. CDR3 protein: CSVGAGVRDTQYF. The CDR3 nucleotides are TGCAGCGTTGGCGCGGGAGTACGCGATACGCAGTATTTT.

V gene TRBV6-1 combines with J gene TRBJ2-1, with 10 positions matching TRBD1. The J segment lost 4 bases and the V segment lost 4 bases, leaving 4 bases of the junction unmatched. Germline V gives CDR1 MNHNS, CDR2 SASEGT. There are 15 residues in the CDR3. The CDR3 coding sequence is TGTGCCAGCAGTGGAGGGACAGGGGAGTACAATGAGCAGTTCTTC. Translated, it gives CASSGGTGEYNEQFF.

This clonotype was seen a handful of times. This sequence joins TRBV11-2 and TRBJ1-2; a possible D gene is TRBD1 (5 bases). Trimming shortened V by 0 bases and J by 8 bases, and 16 bases separated the two germline ends. Germline V gene lookup returns CDR1 SGHAT and CDR2 FQNNGV. This CDR3 is built from 15 residues. The CDR3 region has the DNA TGTGCCAGCAGCTTAGAAAGGGGTAGGGCGGGAGGCTACACCTTC. Its protein product is CASSLERGRAGGYTF. Based on the CDR3 plus reference TRBV11-2 and TRBJ1-2, the full variable domain is EAGVAQSPRYKIIEKRQSVAFWCNPISGHATLYWYQQILGQGPKLLIQFQNNGVVDDSQLPKDRFSAERLKGVDSTLKIQPAKLEDSAVYLCASSLERGRAGGYTFGSGTRLTVV.

This clonotype came up many times. The V call is TRBV20-1, the J call TRBJ2-3, with D hard to call. The length of the CDR3 is 15 residues. Germline V lookup: CDR1 DFQATT, CDR2 SNEGSKA (reference sequence). V lost 4 bases and J 6 bases, leaving 20 bases between the germline ends. The CDR3 sequence: CSAKRAITGSDTQYF. The CDR3 DNA is TGCAGTGCTAAAAGGGCCATCACTGGGTCGGATACGCAGTATTTT.

This clonotype has only a few counts. The chain has TRBV3-1 and TRBJ1-5; tentatively, D is TRBD1 (5 bases). The CDR3 runs to 16 residues. Germline V gene sequence: CDR1 LGHDT, CDR2 YNNKEL (reference sequence). Trimming left V 0 bases short and J 2 bases short, with 11 bases between. The CDR3 protein is CASSQEAGYGNQPQHF. The CDR3 DNA reads TGTGCCAGCAGCCAAGAGGCAGGGTACGGCAATCAGCCCCAGCATTTT.